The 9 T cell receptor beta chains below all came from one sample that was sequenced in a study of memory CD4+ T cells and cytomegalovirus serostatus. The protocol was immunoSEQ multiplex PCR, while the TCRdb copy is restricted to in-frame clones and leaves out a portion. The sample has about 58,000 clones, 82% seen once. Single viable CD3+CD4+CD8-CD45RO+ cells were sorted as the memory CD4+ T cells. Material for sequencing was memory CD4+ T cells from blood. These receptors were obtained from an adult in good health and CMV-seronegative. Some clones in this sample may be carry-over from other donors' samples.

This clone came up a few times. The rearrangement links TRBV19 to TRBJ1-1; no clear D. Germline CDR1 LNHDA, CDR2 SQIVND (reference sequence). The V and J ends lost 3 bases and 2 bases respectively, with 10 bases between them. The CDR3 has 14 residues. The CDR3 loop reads CASSIIWGNTEAFF. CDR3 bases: TGTGCCAGTAGTATTATTTGGGGAAACACTGAAGCTTTCTTT.

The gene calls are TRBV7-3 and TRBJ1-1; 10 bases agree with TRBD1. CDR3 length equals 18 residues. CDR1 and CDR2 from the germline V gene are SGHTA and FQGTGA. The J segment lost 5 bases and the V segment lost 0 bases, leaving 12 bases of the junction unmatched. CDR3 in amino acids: CASSLTYRLDRGSTEAFF. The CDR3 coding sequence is TGTGCCAGCAGCTTAACTTATCGATTGGACAGGGGGTCTACTGAAGCTTTCTTT.

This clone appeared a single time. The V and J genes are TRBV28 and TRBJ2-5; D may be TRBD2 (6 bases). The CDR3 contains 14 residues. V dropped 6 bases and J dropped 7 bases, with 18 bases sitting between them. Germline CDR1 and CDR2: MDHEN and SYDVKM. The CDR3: CASRTSSLGGTQYF. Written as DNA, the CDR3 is TGTGCCAGCAGGACGAGTTCTCTCGGGGGGACCCAGTACTTC.

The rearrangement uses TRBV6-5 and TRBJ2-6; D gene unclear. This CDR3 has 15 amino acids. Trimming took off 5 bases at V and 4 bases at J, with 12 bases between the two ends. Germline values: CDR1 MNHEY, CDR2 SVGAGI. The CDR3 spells CASSAKFSGANVLTF. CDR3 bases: TGTGCCAGCAGTGCAAAGTTTTCAGGGGCCAACGTCCTGACTTTC.

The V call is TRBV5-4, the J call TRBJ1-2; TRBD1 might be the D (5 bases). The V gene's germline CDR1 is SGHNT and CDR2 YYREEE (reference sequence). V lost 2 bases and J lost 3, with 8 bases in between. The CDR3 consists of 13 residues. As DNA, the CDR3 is TGTGCCAGCAGCTTCGACAGAGACTATGGCTACACCTTC. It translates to CASSFDRDYGYTF. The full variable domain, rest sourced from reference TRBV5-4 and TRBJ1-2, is ETGVTQSPTHLIKTRGQQVTLRCSSQSGHNTVSWYQQALGQGPQFIFQYYREEENGRGNFPPRFSGLQFPNYSSELNVNALELDDSALYLCASSFDRDYGYTFGSGTRLTVV.

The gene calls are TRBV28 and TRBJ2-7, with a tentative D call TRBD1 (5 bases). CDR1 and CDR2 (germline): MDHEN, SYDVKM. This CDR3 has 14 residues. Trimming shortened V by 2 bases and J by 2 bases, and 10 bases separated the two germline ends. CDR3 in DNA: TGTGCCAGCAGTTTACCCAGGGTACCCTACGAGCAGTACTTC. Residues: CASSLPRVPYEQYF.

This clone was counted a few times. In DNA form, the CDR3 reads TGTGCCACCAGCAGGGGCCGGGCGGGGGGTACCTACAATGAGCAGTTCTTC. It translates to CATSRGRAGGTYNEQFF. The rearrangement links TRBV15 to TRBJ2-1; 8 positions match TRBD2. Germline trimming cut 3 bases from V and 2 bases from J; bases unmatched to any gene: 9. The CDR3 totals 17 residues. Germline loops: CDR1 LNHNV, CDR2 YYDKDF (reference sequence).

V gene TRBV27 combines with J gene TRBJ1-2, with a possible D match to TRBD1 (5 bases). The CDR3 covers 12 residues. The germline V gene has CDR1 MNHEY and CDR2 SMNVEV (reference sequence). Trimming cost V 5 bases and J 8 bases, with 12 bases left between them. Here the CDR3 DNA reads TGTGCCAGCAGTCGGGGGAAGGAGGGCTACACCTTC. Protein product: CASSRGKEGYTF.

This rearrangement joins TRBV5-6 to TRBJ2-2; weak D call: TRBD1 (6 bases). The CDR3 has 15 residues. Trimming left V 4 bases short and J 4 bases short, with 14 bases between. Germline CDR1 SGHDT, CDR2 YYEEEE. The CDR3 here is CASSLRGAGTGELFF. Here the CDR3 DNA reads TGTGCCAGCAGCCTCAGGGGAGCCGGCACCGGGGAGCTGTTTTTT.